This T cell receptor (beta chain) is drawn from a study of T cell responses to AZD1222 COVID-19 vaccine. TCRdb keeps only in-frame clones here, not all; method: immunoSEQ multiplex PCR. The sample shows 100,000 or so clones, roughly 85% of them seen only once. Study-level findings and limits: At baseline, seropositivity was found in only a handful of AZD1222 recipients. The donors showed a predominance of white British ancestry and of females, with possible underestimation of clonal diversity. The CD4 TCRs associated with vaccination extended across spike and predominated at 160-218 and 743-854.

Germline loops: CDR1 LGHNA, CDR2 YNFKEQ. The germline V and J ends were trimmed by 2 bases and 6 bases, with 11 bases remaining between them. This CDR3 is 14 amino acids long. For this clone: Its antigen is still unknown.

The chain has TRBV4-2 and TRBJ2-1, with D perhaps given as TRBD1 or TRBD2 (6 bases each). Material: peripheral blood, obtained on day 0 of AZD1222 vaccination. The clonotype originates from an adult in good health. In DNA form, the CDR3 reads TGTGCCAGCAGCCAACGGAGGGGGTCCAATGAGCAGTTCTTC. Amino acid sequence: CASSQRRGSNEQFF.